This T cell receptor (beta chain) derives from a study of blood T cell repertoires in COVID-19. Across the whole study: Acute and convalescent COVID-19 samples came from the United States, Italy and Spain.

V lost 3 bases, J lost 5 bases, and 1 base stayed unmatched. This CDR3 comprises 15 residues. Germline V gives CDR1 SGHVS, CDR2 FQNEAQ. Authors' analysis steps: Estimation of nucleated cell counts was performed using reference gene primer amplification. Sequenced by immunoSEQ multiplex PCR; TCRdb stores in-frame clones only, minus some. That table furnishes V, J and clone size, whereas the DNA furnished D and trimming. Here the sample spans roughly 190,000 clones, approximately 88% being singletons. Across about two dozen US areas, participants ranged in age from about 18 to 90 years. Cohort 3 donors counted as recovered after two negative PCRs, clearance, or resolved symptoms.

Source material: PBMCs or T cells enriched from blood (not recorded which). This chain joins TRBV7-8 and TRBJ2-1; 13 bases agree with TRBD2. The receptor was derived from a woman between 25 and 40 years old who had recovered from COVID-19. The CDR3 nucleotides are TGTGCCAGCAGCTTGGGACTAGCGGGAAACAATGAGCAGTTCTTC. Translating gives CASSLGLAGNNEQFF.